The 12 T cell receptor beta chains presented below share a single source sample, sequenced in a study of Graves' ophthalmopathy and Graves' hyperthyroidism. RNA transcripts yielded amplified TCR beta CDR3 regions. Amplification began with first-round RT-PCR using HTBI primers, then second-round multiplex PCR was performed. Via MiXCR, TCRdb re-called the multiplex PCR reads, giving one row per CDR3 protein. Among about 390,000 distinct CDR3 sequences listed, about 15% were seen once. Sequencing input: peripheral blood. These receptors came from an adult woman with stable Graves' hyperthyroidism.

This clonotype was seen at least ten times. The chain links TRBV7-2 to TRBJ2-7; no clear D gene. CDR1 and CDR2 (germline): SGHTA, FQGNSA. V was shortened by 1 base and J by 1 base, with 8 bases between the two germline ends. The CDR3 length is 14 residues. CDR3 DNA sequence: TGTGCCAGCAGCTTAGGCTCCGTGTCCTACGAGCAGTACTTC. Its protein product is CASSLGSVSYEQYF.

This clonotype was seen a few times. The chain carries TRBV6-1 and TRBJ1-1; D is uncertain. Between the trimmed V and J ends, which lost 7 bases and 1 base, there was a span of 7 bases. This CDR3 has 12 residues. The germline CDR1 and CDR2 sequences are MNHNS and SASEGT. The CDR3 is CASIQPNTEAFF. The CDR3 coding sequence is TGTGCCAGCATCCAACCGAACACTGAAGCTTTCTTT.

This chain connects TRBV27 to TRBJ2-4, with no clear D. CDR3 size: 13 residues. Germline CDR1 MNHEY, CDR2 SMNVEV (reference sequence). The ends were cut back, 3 bases at V and 0 bases at J, with 3 bases in the middle. The CDR3 coding sequence is TGTGCCAGCAGTTTGATAGCCAAAAACATTCAGTACTTC. Translated: CASSLIAKNIQYF.

The CDR3 coding sequence is TGTGCCAGCAGCCCCCTGACAGTCGCAGGGGCCAACGTCCTGACTTTC. This encodes CASSPLTVAGANVLTF. V and J are TRBV12-3 or TRBV12-4 and TRBJ2-6, with D possibly matching TRBD1 (5 bases). Between the trimmed V and J ends, which lost 6 bases and 4 bases, there was a span of 16 bases. CDR3 length: 16 amino acids.

The rearrangement links TRBV29-1 to TRBJ2-6, with D perhaps given as TRBD1 or TRBD2 (5 bases each). Germline V gene data show CDR1 as SQVTM and CDR2 as ANQGSEA. The CDR3 contains 13 residues. The ends were cut back, 7 bases at V and 1 base at J, with 8 bases in the middle. In DNA form, the CDR3 reads TGCAGCGCTTGGGGGTCTGGGGCCAACGTCCTGACTTTC. Its protein product is CSAWGSGANVLTF.

This clonotype was seen ten or more times. This sequence joins TRBV5-1 and TRBJ1-3; D not certain. In germline, CDR1 is SGHRS, CDR2 YFSETQ. Trimming pared 1 base from V and 1 base from J, leaving 6 bases between. The CDR3 totals 14 residues. CDR3 DNA sequence: TGCGCCAGCAGCTTGACGGTTTCTGGAAACACCATATATTTT. This gives the protein CASSLTVSGNTIYF.

This clonotype was seen at least ten times. The chain employs TRBV29-1 and TRBJ1-5; 8 bases are shared with TRBD1. J lost 4 bases, V lost 7 bases, and 6 bases had no gene match. The germline gives CDR1 SQVTM, CDR2 ANQGSEA. CDR3 length: 13 amino acids. Here the CDR3 DNA reads TGCAGCGGAGGCGGACAGGGAAATCAGCCCCAGCATTTT. Protein: CSGGGQGNQPQHF.

In this sample, this clonotype turned up many times. The chain couples TRBV7-9 to TRBJ2-5, with 7 bases fitting TRBD1. Germline CDR1 is SEHNR and CDR2 is FQNEAQ (reference sequence). Trimming removed 5 bases from V and 5 bases from J; junction bases left unmatched: 11. The CDR3 loop spans 15 amino acids. The CDR3 region has the DNA TGTGCCAGCAGCATAGGACAGGCCGCTTCCGAGACCCAGTACTTC. Its translation is CASSIGQAASETQYF.

This clonotype was seen many times. V usage is TRBV27 and J usage is TRBJ2-7; D possibly corresponds to TRBD1 (5 bases). There are 16 residues in the CDR3. Trimming pared 5 bases from V and 2 bases from J, leaving 19 bases between. Germline lookup yields CDR1 MNHEY and CDR2 SMNVEV (reference sequence). The CDR3 spells CASSPFMVSGTYEQYF. CDR3 nucleotides: TGTGCCAGCAGTCCGTTTATGGTCTCAGGGACCTACGAGCAGTACTTC.

This clonotype occurred many times. The chain has TRBV20-1 and TRBJ2-7, with D perhaps matching TRBD1 or TRBD2 (6 bases each). The CDR3 is 12 residues long. V was trimmed by 5 bases and J by 9 bases, leaving 17 bases between them. Germline CDR1 reads DFQATT; CDR2 reads SNEGSKA (reference sequence). CDR3 nucleotides: TGCAGTGCTGGGACTTACCTAGGGGGGCAGTACTTC. Its translation: CSAGTYLGGQYF.

This clonotype was found many times. CDR3 region: CASSSLRGTGFTEAFF. In DNA, the CDR3 is TGTGCCAGCAGTTCACTAAGGGGGACAGGGTTCACTGAAGCTTTCTTT. V is TRBV28 and J is TRBJ1-1; 9 nucleotides agree with TRBD1. Germline V gene data show CDR1 as MDHEN and CDR2 as SYDVKM. The length of the CDR3 is 16 residues. J was trimmed by 4 bases and V by 4 bases; bases with no gene match: 10.

This clonotype was counted many times. This sequence joins TRBV6-5 and TRBJ2-7; no definite D call. CDR1 MNHEY and CDR2 SVGAGI come from the germline V gene. The CDR3 spans 12 residues. The V end was cut by 8 bases, the J end by 3 bases, with 11 bases between. CDR3 loop: CASSRSYYEQYF. The CDR3 bases are TGTGCCAGCTCTAGGTCTTACTACGAGCAGTACTTC.